These 16 T cell receptor beta chains came from one sample sequenced in a study of cytomegalovirus exposure and HLA in healthy donors. A multiplex PCR was run with 60 Vbeta primers and 13 Jbeta primers. The data were produced by immunoSEQ multiplex PCR, yet TCRdb's version contains in-frame clones alone and is incomplete. In the table there are 95,000 to 150,000 clones, about 80% of which are singletons. The source material was PBMCs. The receptor source for this set is a man between 60 and 75 years old in good health and CMV-seropositive.

The chain is built from TRBV10-1 and TRBJ2-7, with 8 bases lining up with TRBD1. Germline-derived CDR1 and CDR2 are WNHNN and SYGVQD (reference sequence). V lost 5 bases, J lost 4 bases, and 7 bases stayed unmatched. The CDR3 is 14 residues long. The CDR3 sequence is CASSFDRGAYEQYF. CDR3 sequence (DNA): TGCGCCAGCAGTTTCGACAGGGGCGCGTACGAGCAGTACTTC.

The J gene is TRBJ1-3, the V gene TRBV30, with 9 bases that match TRBD1. The V and J ends lost 2 bases and 4 bases, in that order; junction bases with no gene match: 3. Germline-derived CDR1 and CDR2 are GTSNPN and SVGIG (reference sequence). CDR3 length: 14 amino acids. The DNA for the CDR3 is TGTGCCTGGAGTCGGACAGGGGTAGGAAACACCATATATTTT. This sequence encodes CAWSRTGVGNTIYF.

The gene calls are TRBV18 and TRBJ1-5, with D possibly TRBD1 on 5 matching bases. Between the trimmed V and J ends, which lost 2 bases and 6 bases, there was a span of 14 bases. Germline CDR1 is KGHSH and CDR2 is LQKENI. This CDR3 spans 15 amino acids. CDR3 bases: TGTGCCAGCTCACCAGGGGGAGGAGGACTTCAGCCCCAGCATTTT. Amino acids: CASSPGGGGLQPQHF.

The V call is TRBV5-1, the J call TRBJ2-3, with 8 positions matching TRBD1. This CDR3 contains 14 residues. The V and J ends lost 3 bases and 4 bases, in that order; junction bases with no gene match: 4. The germline CDR1 and CDR2 sequences are SGHRS and YFSETQ. The CDR3 spells CASSSDRAPDTQYF. DNA for the CDR3: TGCGCCAGCAGCTCGGACAGGGCCCCAGATACGCAGTATTTT.

V gene TRBV7-3 combines with J gene TRBJ1-1; weak D call: TRBD1 (5 bases). V dropped 5 bases and J dropped 0 bases, with 16 bases sitting between them. Looked up from germline, CDR1 is SGHTA and CDR2 is FQGTGA. The length of the CDR3 is 16 residues. The CDR3 DNA sequence: TGTGCCAGCAGCCCAGGGAGGGGACGCATGAACACTGAAGCTTTCTTT. It specifies CASSPGRGRMNTEAFF.

This chain uses TRBV9 with TRBJ1-2, with 7 bases fitting TRBD1. Germline CDR1 and CDR2: SGDLS and YYNGEE. The CDR3 is made up of 14 amino acids. J was trimmed by 6 bases and V by 4 bases; bases with no gene match: 9. The CDR3 coding sequence is TGTGCCAGCAGCCTCACAGGGGTATCCGATGGCTACACCTTC. Translating gives CASSLTGVSDGYTF.

A remark on this clone: This sample includes further DNA sequences coding for the same CDR3. The chain joins TRBV4-1 to TRBJ2-5; maybe TRBD2 (6 bases). V lost 0 bases, J lost 5 bases, and 16 bases lay in between. The CDR3 is 16 residues long. Germline CDR1 is MGHRA and CDR2 is YSYEKL. In DNA form, the CDR3 reads TGCGCCAGCAGCCAAGATAAAGGAGGGGCCGGGGAGACCCAGTACTTC. Protein product: CASSQDKGGAGETQYF.

As concerns this clone: Compared with germline, one end of the junction differs, possibly owing to a read error. The chain combines TRBV19 with TRBJ1-5, with 8 bases lining up with TRBD1. The length of the CDR3 is 15 residues. Germline CDR1 reads LNHDA; CDR2 reads SQIVND (reference sequence). The CDR3: CASSIMSGGNQPQHF. For the CDR3, the DNA is TGTGCCAGTAGTATCATGTCAGGGGGCAACCAGCCCCAGCATTTT.

This clone was seen more than once but under ten times. The rearrangement uses TRBV7-2 and TRBJ1-2; D is unclear. Germline loops: CDR1 SGHTA, CDR2 FQGNSA. The CDR3 contains 14 residues. The V and J ends lost 2 bases and 0 bases respectively, with 7 bases between them. CDR3 sequence: CASSLYSSNYGYTF. The DNA for the CDR3 is TGTGCCAGCAGCTTATACTCATCTAACTATGGCTACACCTTC. Drawing the rest from reference TRBV7-2 and TRBJ1-2, the complete variable domain is GAGVSQSPSNKVTEKGKDVELRCDPISGHTALYWYRQSLGQGLEFLIYFQGNSAPDKSGLPSDRFSAERTGGSVSTLTIQRTQQEDSAVYLCASSLYSSNYGYTFGSGTRLTVV.

Only one count was recorded for this clone. V gene TRBV29-1 combines with J gene TRBJ1-1, with D unresolved. This CDR3 comprises 13 residues. V lost 2 bases and J 3 bases, leaving 10 bases between the germline ends. CDR1 is SQVTM and CDR2 is ANQGSEA in the germline V gene. The CDR3 nucleotides are TGCAGCGTTGAAATATTCGGGGACACTGAAGCTTTCTTT. This encodes CSVEIFGDTEAFF.

CDR3 DNA: TGTGCCAGCAGCGGGGCCTCTGGAAACACCATATATTTT. Amino acids: CASSGASGNTIYF. V is TRBV7-2 and J is TRBJ1-3, with a weak D call TRBD1 (5 bases). Germline V gene sequence: CDR1 SGHTA, CDR2 FQGNSA. The CDR3 is 13 residues long. Trimming removed 5 bases from V and 0 bases from J, with 5 bases in between.

The chain carries TRBV28 and TRBJ1-1; TRBD1 is a possible D gene (6 bases). V was cut by 5 bases and J by 1 base, with 8 bases left in between. The CDR3 length is 13 residues. Per the germline V gene, CDR1 is MDHEN and CDR2 is SYDVKM. The CDR3 protein is CASSRTENTEAFF. Here the CDR3 DNA reads TGTGCCAGCAGTCGGACAGAGAACACTGAAGCTTTCTTT. Full variable domain (rest looked up from reference TRBV28 and TRBJ1-1): DVKVTQSSRYLVKRTGEKVFLECVQDMDHENMFWYRQDPGLGLRLIYFSYDVKMKEKGDIPEGYSVSREKKERFSLILESASTNQTSMYLCASSRTENTEAFFGQGTRLTVV.

The chain couples TRBV9 to TRBJ1-1; D unclear. Trimming removed 0 bases at V and 0 bases at J, with 9 bases between. CDR1 and CDR2 from the germline V gene are SGDLS and YYNGEE. CDR3 size: 15 residues. CDR3 nucleotide sequence: TGTGCCAGCAGCGTAGATTTGTACATGAACACTGAAGCTTTCTTT. Translating gives CASSVDLYMNTEAFF.

This clone was seen a handful of times. The V gene is TRBV5-6, the J gene TRBJ1-1, with a possible D match to TRBD1 (5 bases). The germline V gene has CDR1 SGHDT and CDR2 YYEEEE. The ends were cut back, 3 bases at V and 3 bases at J, with 9 bases in the middle. The CDR3 contains 13 residues. Here the CDR3 reads CASSYGGDTEAFF. The CDR3 bases are TGTGCCAGCAGCTACGGGGGGGACACTGAAGCTTTCTTT. Full variable domain (rest looked up from reference TRBV5-6 and TRBJ1-1): DAGVTQSPTHLIKTRGQQVTLRCSPKSGHDTVSWYQQALGQGPQFIFQYYEEEERQRGNFPDRFSGHQFPNYSSELNVNALLLGDSALYLCASSYGGDTEAFFGQGTRLTVV.

The chain employs TRBV7-9 and TRBJ2-7; weak D call: TRBD1 (6 bases). This CDR3 region has 14 residues. V shed 4 bases and J shed 3 bases, with 13 bases lying between them. CDR1 and CDR2 (germline): SEHNR, FQNEAQ (reference sequence). As DNA, the CDR3 is TGTGCCAGCAGCTCCGGACAGAACCGCTACGAGCAGTACTTC. It yields the protein CASSSGQNRYEQYF.

The V call is TRBV6-1, the J call TRBJ2-3, with 10 positions matching TRBD2. Germline CDR1 MNHNS, CDR2 SASEGT. Trimming at V came to 2 bases and at J to 5 bases, leaving 7 bases not matched to a gene. CDR3 length: 16 amino acids. This chain's CDR3 is CASSERGRLAGDTQYF. The CDR3, as DNA: TGTGCCAGCAGTGAAAGGGGTCGACTAGCGGGAGATACGCAGTATTTT.